Here is one T cell receptor beta chain with its context. The J segment lost 6 bases and the V segment lost 3 bases, leaving 9 bases of the junction unmatched. Germline CDR1 and CDR2: SGHAT and FQNNGV. The CDR3 contains 15 residues. The data belong to a study of blood T cell repertoires in COVID-19. Study details: Sites in the United States, Italy and Spain provided acute and convalescent COVID-19 samples.

Original processing notes: Reference gene primer amplification gave nucleated cell count estimates. Some clones are missing from TCRdb's copy, which holds only in-frame ones; the method was immunoSEQ multiplex PCR. Clonal size and the V and J genes are those of that table, whereas D and trimming came from the DNA. The sample yields some 150,000 clones, around 86% seen once. The genes are TRBV11-2 and TRBJ2-7; 9 bases agree with TRBD2. The sequence was collected from a woman of 80 years or more with acute or convalescent COVID-19. Sample: peripheral blood. CDR3 nucleotides: TGTGCCAGCAGCTTCCAACCGGGACTAGCTGTCGAGCAGTACTTC. Translated, it gives CASSFQPGLAVEQYF.